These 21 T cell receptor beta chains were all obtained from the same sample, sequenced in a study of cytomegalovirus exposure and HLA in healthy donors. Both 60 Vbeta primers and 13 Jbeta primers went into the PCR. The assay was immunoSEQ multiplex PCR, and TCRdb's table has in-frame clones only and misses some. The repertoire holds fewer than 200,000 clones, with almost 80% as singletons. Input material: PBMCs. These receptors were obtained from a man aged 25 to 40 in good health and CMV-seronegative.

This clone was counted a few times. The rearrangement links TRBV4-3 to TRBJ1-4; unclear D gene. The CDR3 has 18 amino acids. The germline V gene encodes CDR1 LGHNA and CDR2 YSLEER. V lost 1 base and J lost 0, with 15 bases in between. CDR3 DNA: TGCGCCAGCAGCCAAGGGGCCGACACGTATGCAACTAATGAAAAACTGTTTTTT. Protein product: CASSQGADTYATNEKLFF.

The CDR3 here is CASSPWGGQETQYF. CDR3 bases: TGTGCCAGCAGTCCTTGGGGGGGTCAAGAGACCCAGTACTTC. V gene TRBV27 combines with J gene TRBJ2-5; 7 nucleotides line up with TRBD2. Germline V CDR1 and CDR2: MNHEY, SMNVEV (reference sequence). The J segment lost 2 bases and the V segment lost 5 bases, leaving 5 bases of the junction unmatched. This CDR3 spans 14 amino acids.

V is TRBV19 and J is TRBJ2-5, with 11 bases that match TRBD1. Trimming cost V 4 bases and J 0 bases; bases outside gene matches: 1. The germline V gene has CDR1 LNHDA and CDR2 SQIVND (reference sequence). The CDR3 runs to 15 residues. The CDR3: CASSRDRGNQETQYF. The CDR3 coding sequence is TGTGCCAGTAGTAGGGACAGGGGGAACCAAGAGACCCAGTACTTC. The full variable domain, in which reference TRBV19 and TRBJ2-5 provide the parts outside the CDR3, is DGGITQSPKYLFRKEGQNVTLSCEQNLNHDAMYWYRQDPGQGLRLIYYSQIVNDFQKGDIAEGYSVSREKKESFPLTVTSAQKNPTAFYLCASSRDRGNQETQYFGPGTRLLVL.

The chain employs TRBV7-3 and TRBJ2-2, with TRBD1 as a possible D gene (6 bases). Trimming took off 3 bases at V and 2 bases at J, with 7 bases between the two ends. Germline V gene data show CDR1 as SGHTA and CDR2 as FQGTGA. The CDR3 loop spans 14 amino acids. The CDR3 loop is CASSLGQNTGELFF. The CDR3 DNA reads TGTGCCAGCAGCTTGGGACAAAACACCGGGGAGCTGTTTTTT.

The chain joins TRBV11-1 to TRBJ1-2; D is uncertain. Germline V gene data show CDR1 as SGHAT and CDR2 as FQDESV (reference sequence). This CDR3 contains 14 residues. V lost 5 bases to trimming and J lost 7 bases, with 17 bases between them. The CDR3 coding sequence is TGTGCCAGCAGCCCGGCGCGGGCGGCGGGTGGCTACACCTTC. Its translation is CASSPARAAGGYTF.

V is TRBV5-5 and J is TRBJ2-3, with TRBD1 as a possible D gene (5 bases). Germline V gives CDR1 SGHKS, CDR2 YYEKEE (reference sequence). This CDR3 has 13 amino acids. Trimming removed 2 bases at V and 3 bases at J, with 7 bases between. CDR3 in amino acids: CASSFQGTDTQYF. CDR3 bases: TGTGCCAGCAGCTTCCAGGGTACAGATACGCAGTATTTT.

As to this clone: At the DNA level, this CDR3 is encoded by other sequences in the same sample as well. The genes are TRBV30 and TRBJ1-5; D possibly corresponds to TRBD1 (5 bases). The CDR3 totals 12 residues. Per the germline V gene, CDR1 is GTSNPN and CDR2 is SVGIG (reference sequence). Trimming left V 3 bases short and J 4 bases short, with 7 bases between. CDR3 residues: CAWSRGNQPQHF. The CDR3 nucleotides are TGTGCCTGGAGCCGGGGGAATCAGCCCCAGCATTTT.

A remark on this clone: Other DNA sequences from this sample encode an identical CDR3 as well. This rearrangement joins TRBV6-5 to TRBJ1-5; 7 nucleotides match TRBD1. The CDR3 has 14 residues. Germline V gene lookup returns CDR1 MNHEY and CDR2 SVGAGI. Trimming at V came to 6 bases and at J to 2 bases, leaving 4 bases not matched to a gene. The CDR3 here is CASRGTGGNQPQHF. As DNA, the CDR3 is TGTGCCAGCAGGGGCACAGGGGGCAATCAGCCCCAGCATTTT.

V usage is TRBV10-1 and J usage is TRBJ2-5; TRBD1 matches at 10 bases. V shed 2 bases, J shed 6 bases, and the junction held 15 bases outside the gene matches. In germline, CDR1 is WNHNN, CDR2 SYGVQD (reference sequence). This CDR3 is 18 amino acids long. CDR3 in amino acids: CASSETRDRGTLPQTQYF. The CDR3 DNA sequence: TGCGCCAGCAGTGAGACACGGGACAGGGGAACCCTTCCTCAGACCCAGTACTTC.

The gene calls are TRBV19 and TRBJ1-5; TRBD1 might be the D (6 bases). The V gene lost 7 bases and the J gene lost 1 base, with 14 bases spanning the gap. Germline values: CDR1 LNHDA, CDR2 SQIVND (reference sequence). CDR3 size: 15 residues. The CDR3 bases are TGTGCCAGTATGAGAGGGGGACACAGCAATCAGCCCCAGCATTTT. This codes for CASMRGGHSNQPQHF.

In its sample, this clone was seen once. CDR3 DNA: TGTGCCAGCAGTCCACAGGGGGCTGGTCAGCCCCAGCATTTT. The encoded protein is CASSPQGAGQPQHF. The gene calls are TRBV28 and TRBJ1-5; 9 bases are a match to TRBD1. CDR1 is MDHEN and CDR2 is SYDVKM in the germline V gene. The trim removed 5 bases at V and 6 bases at J, leaving 5 bases unmatched. CDR3 length equals 14 residues. Together with reference TRBV28 and TRBJ1-5, the CDR3 gives the full variable domain: DVKVTQSSRYLVKRTGEKVFLECVQDMDHENMFWYRQDPGLGLRLIYFSYDVKMKEKGDIPEGYSVSREKKERFSLILESASTNQTSMYLCASSPQGAGQPQHFGDGTRLSIL.

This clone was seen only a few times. CDR3: CASSPGGGVKGYTF. The CDR3 bases are TGTGCCAGTAGTCCAGGAGGAGGGGTAAAGGGCTACACCTTC. V is TRBV19 and J is TRBJ1-2; possible D gene TRBD1, 5 bases. V was trimmed by 5 bases and J by 8 bases, leaving 18 bases between them. Germline V gives CDR1 LNHDA, CDR2 SQIVND (reference sequence). This CDR3 has 14 amino acids.

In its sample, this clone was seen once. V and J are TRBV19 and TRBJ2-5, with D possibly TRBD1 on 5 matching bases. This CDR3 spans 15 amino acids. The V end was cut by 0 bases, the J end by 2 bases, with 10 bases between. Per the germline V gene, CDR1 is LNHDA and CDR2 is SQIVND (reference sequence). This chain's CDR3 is CASSIDSGLQETQYF. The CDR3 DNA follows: TGTGCCAGTAGTATAGATTCAGGGTTACAAGAGACCCAGTACTTC.

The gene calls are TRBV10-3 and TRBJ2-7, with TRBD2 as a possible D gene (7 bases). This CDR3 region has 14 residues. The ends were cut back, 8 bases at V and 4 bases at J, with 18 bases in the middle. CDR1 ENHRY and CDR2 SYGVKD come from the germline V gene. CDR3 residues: CAIQQGGAKYEQYF. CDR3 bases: TGTGCCATCCAGCAAGGGGGGGCTAAGTACGAGCAGTACTTC.

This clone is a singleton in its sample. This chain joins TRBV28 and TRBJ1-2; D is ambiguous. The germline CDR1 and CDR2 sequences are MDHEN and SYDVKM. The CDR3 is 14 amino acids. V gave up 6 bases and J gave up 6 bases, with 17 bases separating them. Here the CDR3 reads CASRGGRILDGYTF. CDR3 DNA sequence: TGTGCCAGCAGGGGCGGACGGATACTAGATGGCTACACCTTC.

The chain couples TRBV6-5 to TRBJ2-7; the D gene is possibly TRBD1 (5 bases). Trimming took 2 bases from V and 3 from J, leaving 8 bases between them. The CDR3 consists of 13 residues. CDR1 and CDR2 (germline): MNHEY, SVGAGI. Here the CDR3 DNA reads TGTGCCAGCAGTTACAAAACAGGCTACGAGCAGTACTTC. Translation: CASSYKTGYEQYF.

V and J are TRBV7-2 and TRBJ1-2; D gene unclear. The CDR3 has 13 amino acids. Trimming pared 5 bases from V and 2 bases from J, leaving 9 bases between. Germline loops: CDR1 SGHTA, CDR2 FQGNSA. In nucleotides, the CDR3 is TGTGCCAGCAGCACCCGGGTCAACTATGGCTACACCTTC. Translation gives CASSTRVNYGYTF. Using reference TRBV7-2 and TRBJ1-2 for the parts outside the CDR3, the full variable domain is GAGVSQSPSNKVTEKGKDVELRCDPISGHTALYWYRQSLGQGLEFLIYFQGNSAPDKSGLPSDRFSAERTGGSVSTLTIQRTQQEDSAVYLCASSTRVNYGYTFGSGTRLTVV.

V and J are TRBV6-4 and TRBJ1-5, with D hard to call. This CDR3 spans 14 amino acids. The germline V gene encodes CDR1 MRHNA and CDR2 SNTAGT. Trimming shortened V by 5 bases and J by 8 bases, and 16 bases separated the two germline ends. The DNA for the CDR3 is TGTGCCAGCAGTCAAACGGGTGGGTCCGAGCCCCAGCATTTT. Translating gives CASSQTGGSEPQHF.

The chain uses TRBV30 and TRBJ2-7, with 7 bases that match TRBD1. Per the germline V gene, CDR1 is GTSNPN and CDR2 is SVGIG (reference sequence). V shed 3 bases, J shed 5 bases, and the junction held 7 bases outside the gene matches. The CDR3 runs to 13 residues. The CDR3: CAWSYGQVNEQYF. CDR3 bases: TGTGCCTGGAGCTACGGACAGGTTAACGAGCAGTACTTC.

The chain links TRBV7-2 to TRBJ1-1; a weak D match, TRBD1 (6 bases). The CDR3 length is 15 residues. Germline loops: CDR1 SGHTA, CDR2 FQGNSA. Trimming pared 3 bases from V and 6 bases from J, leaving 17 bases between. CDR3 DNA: TGTGCCAGCAGCTTCTTGGGACAAGGACAGTCTGAAGCTTTCTTT. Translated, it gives CASSFLGQGQSEAFF. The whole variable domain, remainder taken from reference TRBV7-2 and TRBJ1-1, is GAGVSQSPSNKVTEKGKDVELRCDPISGHTALYWYRQSLGQGLEFLIYFQGNSAPDKSGLPSDRFSAERTGGSVSTLTIQRTQQEDSAVYLCASSFLGQGQSEAFFGQGTRLTVV.

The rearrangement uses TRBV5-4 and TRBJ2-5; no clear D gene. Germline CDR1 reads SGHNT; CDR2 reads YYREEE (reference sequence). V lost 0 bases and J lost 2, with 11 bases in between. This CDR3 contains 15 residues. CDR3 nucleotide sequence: TGTGCCAGCAGCTTGGCGACGACTGATCAAGAGACCCAGTACTTC. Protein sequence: CASSLATTDQETQYF. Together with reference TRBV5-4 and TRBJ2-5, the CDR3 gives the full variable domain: ETGVTQSPTHLIKTRGQQVTLRCSSQSGHNTVSWYQQALGQGPQFIFQYYREEENGRGNFPPRFSGLQFPNYSSELNVNALELDDSALYLCASSLATTDQETQYFGPGTRLLVL.